One sample yielded the 11 T cell receptor beta chains listed below, sequenced in a study of T-cell memory formation after mild COVID-19 (dated by TCRdb to 2020 to 2023). Library preparation used 5' RACE. Sequencing was performed on an Illumina NovaSeq 6000. The public reads were quality trimmed at Q25 with fastp and then assembled into clones with MiXCR by TCRdb, keeping productive beta chains. Entries are consolidated by CDR3 protein sequence, retaining the most common genes and DNA. The sample data list fewer than 350,000 distinct CDR3 sequences, and roughly an eighth of these were observed just once. In total, the top ten clones hold roughly a fifth of the sample. Sequencing used PBMCs or a T cell subset sorted from them (not recorded which). These receptors were collected from a man aged 18 to 29 who had mild COVID-19 (a few samples of this study predate the infection). The sample titles of this study are shuffled in the database, so cell type and time point are left out; the donor was told from shared clones.

The CDR3 bases are TGTGCCAGCAGTCAGACAGGGCAGGAACAGCCCCAGCATTTT. Amino acid sequence: CASSQTGQEQPQHF. The rearrangement links TRBV6-1 to TRBJ1-5; 7 bases match TRBD1. The V and J ends lost 5 bases and 7 bases, in that order; junction bases with no gene match: 8. The CDR3 totals 14 residues. Germline-derived CDR1 and CDR2 are MNHNS and SASEGT.

CDR3 in amino acids: CASSSAYGRSPLHF. The CDR3 DNA is TGTGCCAGCAGCTCAGCCTACGGCCGATCACCCCTCCACTTT. The chain has TRBV7-2 and TRBJ1-6; D is ambiguous. V lost 4 bases, J lost 10 bases, and 14 bases lay in between. In germline, CDR1 is SGHTA, CDR2 FQGNSA. This CDR3 contains 14 residues.

The CDR3 region has the DNA TGTGCCAGCAGCCCACGGACACTTACCTACGAGCAGTACGTC. Its translation is CASSPRTLTYEQYV. The chain joins TRBV21-1 to TRBJ2-7; the D call of TRBD1 is as the table states it, not checked on the DNA. TRBV21-1 is annotated as a pseudogene. The CDR3 is 14 amino acids.

The V gene is TRBV5-1, the J gene TRBJ1-1, with D perhaps TRBD1 (5 bases). V lost 1 base and J 4 bases, leaving 14 bases between the germline ends. Per the germline V gene, CDR1 is SGHRS and CDR2 is YFSETQ. This CDR3 region has 15 residues. Here the CDR3 DNA reads TGCGCCAGCAGCTTGAACCCAGAAGGGGCCACTGAAGCTTTCTTT. It specifies CASSLNPEGATEAFF.

The chain carries TRBV13 and TRBJ2-5; the match to TRBD1 covers 7 bases. V shed 0 bases and J 2 bases; nucleotides not matched to a gene: 6. The CDR3 length is 16 residues. Germline V gene sequence: CDR1 PRHDT, CDR2 FYEKMQ (reference sequence). In nucleotides, the CDR3 is TGTGCCAGCAGCTTAGGCCGGGGACAGCGACAAGAGACCCAGTACTTC. It yields the protein CASSLGRGQRQETQYF.

V is TRBV7-2 and J is TRBJ2-5; D is perhaps TRBD2 (6 bases). CDR3 length: 15 residues. The germline gives CDR1 SGHTA, CDR2 FQGNSA. V lost 6 bases, J lost 5 bases, and 19 bases lay in between. CDR3 sequence (DNA): TGTGCCAGCAGTCGTTTTTGGGGGGTTGGTGAGACCCAGTACTTC. Translated, it gives CASSRFWGVGETQYF.

The chain recombines TRBV7-2 with TRBJ2-1; D possibly uses TRBD1 or TRBD2 (5 bases each). This CDR3 is 15 amino acids long. Looked up from germline, CDR1 is SGHTA and CDR2 is FQGNSA. The V end lost 1 base, the J end lost 6 bases, and 13 bases lay between the germline ends. The CDR3 sequence: CASSLGMQGRNEQFF. The DNA for the CDR3 is TGTGCCAGCAGCTTAGGTATGCAGGGACGCAATGAGCAGTTCTTC.

This clonotype was detected a few times. This chain connects TRBV21-1 to TRBJ1-2. TRBV21-1 is an annotated pseudogene. The CDR3 has 12 amino acids. The CDR3 region has the DNA TGTGCCAGCAGCACAGGGGTCGGAGGCTACACCTTC. Translating gives CASSTGVGGYTF.

This clonotype was seen a few times. This rearrangement joins TRBV7-3 to TRBJ1-6; D is ambiguous. The germline CDR1 and CDR2 sequences are SGHTA and FQGTGA. This CDR3 region has 14 residues. V lost 5 bases, J lost 8 bases, and 13 bases lay in between. CDR3 loop: CASSLWEKDSPLHF. The CDR3 DNA reads TGTGCCAGCAGCCTATGGGAGAAGGATTCACCCCTCCACTTT.

This clonotype was seen many times. The gene calls are TRBV5-6 and TRBJ2-7; 8 positions match TRBD2. CDR3 length: 19 residues. Germline trimming cut 0 bases from V and 0 bases from J; bases unmatched to any gene: 14. Per germline, CDR1 SGHDT and CDR2 YYEEEE. This CDR3 reads CASSLASSSGGYSSYEQYV. The CDR3 coding sequence is TGTGCCAGCAGCTTGGCCAGTTCCAGCGGGGGTTACAGCTCCTACGAGCAGTACGTC.

This clonotype was seen ten or more times. CDR3: CASSLRQADEQYF. DNA of the CDR3: TGTGCCAGCAGTCTCCGACAGGCCGACGAGCAGTACTTC. V usage is TRBV2 and J usage is TRBJ2-7; weak D call: TRBD1 (6 bases). The germline V and J ends were trimmed by 5 bases and 5 bases, with 13 bases remaining between them. The V gene's germline CDR1 is SNHLY and CDR2 FYNNEI. The CDR3 is 13 residues long. Combining the CDR3 with reference TRBV2 and TRBJ2-7 gives the whole variable domain EPEVTQTPSHQVTQMGQEVILRCVPISNHLYFYWYRQILGQKVEFLVSFYNNEISEKSEIFDDQFSVERPDGSNFTLKIRSTKLEDSAMYFCASSLRQADEQYFGPGTRLTVT.